The clone carrying this T cell receptor beta chain occurred many times. Its target is unknown. This sample was included in a study of breast tumors, draining lymph nodes, adjacent tissues. Study-wide points: Findings are consistent with lymph node origin and intratumoral expansion of most tumor T cells. Tumor and nontumor repertoires were significantly more similar in luminal-like than in basal-like breast cancer. Tumor TCR diversity was below lymph nodes but above nontumor tissue. That most tumor T cells come from lymph nodes remained unproven.

The CDR3 has 14 amino acids. Losses at the gene ends were 1 base for V and 7 bases for J; bases not matched to a gene: 5. Germline lookup yields CDR1 SGHTA and CDR2 FQGNSA. Samples came from axillary lymph nodes draining the breast cancer. MiXCR, run by TCRdb on the multiplex PCR reads, gives a single entry per CDR3 protein. The sample lists under 250,000 distinct CDR3 sequences, about 30% seen once, with approximately 1.4% in the top ten. This rearrangement joins TRBV7-2 to TRBJ1-2; 8 bases line up with TRBD1. The specimen was axillary lymph node tissue. This receptor was identified in a female donor with breast cancer. Some clones in this sample may be carry-over from other donors' samples. CDR3 in amino acids: CASSLVAGGLGYTF. The CDR3 nucleotides are TGTGCCAGCAGCTTAGTGGCAGGGGGCCTTGGCTACACCTTC.